Each of the 28 T cell receptor beta chains below was sequenced from the same sample in a study of T-cell memory formation after mild COVID-19. One entry per CDR3 protein, called by TCRdb with MiXCR from the 5' RACE reads. The sample gives about 150,000 distinct CDR3 sequences, 10% to 15% of which show up once; 2.5% to 3.5% is in the top ten. The material sequenced was PBMCs or a T cell subset sorted from them (not recorded which). The receptors here all came from a man younger than 35 who had mild COVID-19 (a few samples of this study predate the infection). Cell type and time point are not known.

This clonotype was observed a handful of times. CDR3 coding DNA: TGTGCCAGCAGCTCGGGGAGGGCTTCAGCTTACAATGAGCAGTTCTTC. This codes for CASSSGRASAYNEQFF. The genes are TRBV7-9 and TRBJ2-1; 7 positions agree with TRBD2. Per germline, CDR1 SEHNR and CDR2 FQNEAQ (reference sequence). The CDR3 loop spans 16 amino acids. Losses at the gene ends were 4 bases for V and 4 bases for J; bases not matched to a gene: 10.

The CDR3 region is CASSITGSTGELFF. The DNA of the CDR3 is TGTGCCAGCAGCATCACAGGGAGCACCGGGGAGCTGTTTTTT. V usage is TRBV9 and J usage is TRBJ2-2; a weak D match, TRBD1 (6 bases). Germline lookup yields CDR1 SGDLS and CDR2 YYNGEE. V lost 4 bases and J lost 4, with 11 bases in between. CDR3 length equals 14 residues.

This clonotype has more than one count but fewer than ten. The V and J genes are TRBV5-1 and TRBJ1-1, with D possibly TRBD1 on 5 matching bases. V lost 0 bases to trimming and J lost 8 bases, with 14 bases between them. The CDR3 is made up of 14 amino acids. From germline, CDR1 is SGHRS and CDR2 YFSETQ. The DNA of the CDR3 is TGCGCCAGCAGCTTGGCTTCAGGGCACCAGGAAGCTTTCTTT. Translated: CASSLASGHQEAFF.

The CDR3 loop is CASSLRGDNNEQFF. CDR3 nucleotides: TGTGCCAGCAGCTTAAGAGGCGACAACAATGAGCAGTTCTTC. The V gene is TRBV7-3, the J gene TRBJ2-1; no firm D call. Germline V gene data show CDR1 as SGHTA and CDR2 as FQGTGA. The CDR3 sequence is 14 residues long. V dropped 1 base and J dropped 5 bases, with 9 bases sitting between them.

In this sample, this clonotype turned up a few times. This chain connects TRBV29-1 to TRBJ1-4, with D perhaps TRBD1 (6 bases). The CDR3 is 16 residues long. The V and J ends lost 4 bases and 0 bases respectively, with 15 bases between them. Germline V gene lookup returns CDR1 SQVTM and CDR2 ANQGSEA. This CDR3 is CSVATGWGATNEKLFF. In DNA form, the CDR3 reads TGCAGCGTTGCTACAGGGTGGGGCGCAACTAATGAAAAACTGTTTTTT.

This clonotype appeared many times. The chain employs TRBV11-3 and TRBJ1-2; TRBD1 matches 7 bases. In germline, CDR1 is SGHNT, CDR2 YENEEA. V gave up 1 base and J gave up 3 bases; unmatched junction bases: 5. CDR3 length equals 15 residues. Written as DNA, the CDR3 is TGTGCCAGCAGCTTAGGTCCCGACAGGGACTATGGCTACACCTTC. This gives the protein CASSLGPDRDYGYTF.

This clonotype was seen only a few times. The V call is TRBV12-5, the J call TRBJ1-5; D might be TRBD1 (5 bases). Trimming left V 5 bases short and J 5 bases short, with 10 bases between. This CDR3 spans 13 amino acids. CDR1 and CDR2 (germline): LGHNT, FRNRAP. The CDR3 is CASGIRGYQPQHF. The CDR3 region has the DNA TGTGCTAGTGGTATACGGGGGTATCAGCCCCAGCATTTT.

The chain employs TRBV29-1 and TRBJ2-2, with TRBD1 matching over 7 bases. J gave up 5 bases and V 7 bases, and 7 bases lay outside the gene matches. There are 13 residues in the CDR3. Germline loops: CDR1 SQVTM, CDR2 ANQGSEA. CDR3 residues: CSATTGLTGELFF. The CDR3 DNA sequence: TGCAGCGCGACGACAGGGCTAACCGGGGAGCTGTTTTTT.

This clonotype was counted a few times. The chain employs TRBV20-1 and TRBJ2-5; no definite D call. There are 12 residues in the CDR3. The V end was cut by 3 bases, the J end by 4 bases, with 9 bases between. Germline V gene data show CDR1 as DFQATT and CDR2 as SNEGSKA (reference sequence). This chain's CDR3 is CSASAPGETQYF. The DNA for the CDR3 is TGCAGTGCTAGCGCCCCCGGAGAGACCCAGTACTTC.

The J gene is TRBJ2-7, the V gene TRBV7-3; 8 bases agree with TRBD2. CDR3 length: 14 residues. The germline CDR1 and CDR2 sequences are SGHTA and FQGTGA. With 5 bases clipped from V and 0 bases from J, the junction kept 3 bases outside the gene matches. CDR3 amino acids: CASSQTSDSYEQYF. In DNA form, the CDR3 reads TGTGCCAGCAGCCAGACTAGCGACTCCTACGAGCAGTACTTC.

There are a few counts of this clonotype. The gene calls are TRBV5-1 and TRBJ1-2; TRBD1 aligns across 8 bases. The CDR3 loop spans 15 amino acids. Germline trimming cut 3 bases from V and 2 bases from J; bases unmatched to any gene: 6. Per germline, CDR1 SGHRS and CDR2 YFSETQ. The chain's CDR3 is CASSSEGQANYGYTF. CDR3 DNA sequence: TGCGCCAGCAGCTCGGAGGGACAGGCCAACTATGGCTACACCTTC.

This clonotype was recorded at least ten times. The V and J genes are TRBV7-2 and TRBJ2-3; D may be TRBD1 or TRBD2 (5 bases each). The V and J ends lost 1 base and 1 base respectively, with 9 bases between them. Looked up from germline, CDR1 is SGHTA and CDR2 is FQGNSA. CDR3 length: 15 amino acids. CDR3 bases: TGTGCCAGCAGCTTAGGGGGACCCCGCACAGATACGCAGTATTTT. Encoded protein: CASSLGGPRTDTQYF.

This chain uses TRBV20-1 with TRBJ2-5; 7 bases align to TRBD2. CDR3 length: 14 residues. After removal of 5 bases from V and 2 bases from J, the junction contained 8 bases not matched to a gene. Germline CDR1 and CDR2: DFQATT and SNEGSKA (reference sequence). The CDR3 DNA sequence: TGCAGTGCTCGCCGGACTAGTCCTCAAGAGACCCAGTACTTC. It translates to CSARRTSPQETQYF.

The DNA for the CDR3 is TGTGCCAGCAGTTTGTTAGGGGCTTACGAGCAGTACTTC. It specifies CASSLLGAYEQYF. The chain links TRBV27 to TRBJ2-7; a weak D match, TRBD1 (5 bases). With 3 bases removed from V and 4 bases from J, the gap between germline ends came to 10 bases. The germline V gene encodes CDR1 MNHEY and CDR2 SMNVEV (reference sequence). The CDR3 contains 13 residues.

CDR3 sequence: CASSGTGESTDTQYF. The CDR3 nucleotides are TGCGCCAGCAGCGGAACAGGGGAAAGCACAGATACGCAGTATTTT. The chain carries TRBV5-1 and TRBJ2-3; 7 nucleotides match TRBD1. The CDR3 has 15 amino acids. J was trimmed by 0 bases and V by 4 bases; bases with no gene match: 5. Per germline, CDR1 SGHRS and CDR2 YFSETQ. The whole variable domain, filled in from reference TRBV5-1 and TRBJ2-3, reads KAGVTQTPRYLIKTRGQQVTLSCSPISGHRSVSWYQQTPGQGLQFLFEYFSETQRNKGNFPGRFSGRQFSNSRSEMNVSTLELGDSALYLCASSGTGESTDTQYFGPGTRLTVL.

The chain employs TRBV6-5 and TRBJ1-4; 12 bases fit TRBD1. Germline CDR1 reads MNHEY; CDR2 reads SVGAGI. With 5 bases clipped from V and 8 bases from J, the junction kept 9 bases outside the gene matches. This CDR3 is 16 amino acids long. The CDR3 coding sequence is TGTGCCAGCAGTAATTATGGGACAGGGGGCGGCGAAAAACTGTTTTTT. It is translated as CASSNYGTGGGEKLFF.

This clonotype was recorded many times. The V and J genes are TRBV12-3 or TRBV12-4 and TRBJ2-2; tentatively, D is TRBD2 (7 bases). This CDR3 has 15 amino acids. Trimming shortened V by 5 bases and J by 3 bases, and 13 bases separated the two germline ends. CDR3 in DNA: TGTGCCAGCAGTGCCCTCGGGGGGCACACCGGGGAGCTGTTTTTT. Its translation: CASSALGGHTGELFF.

There are many counts of this clonotype. This rearrangement joins TRBV7-2 to TRBJ2-1; TRBD2 matches 8 bases. The length of the CDR3 is 14 residues. Germline CDR1 SGHTA, CDR2 FQGNSA. V was clipped by 5 bases and J by 1 base; unmatched bases: 1. CDR3 protein: CASSPGGSYNEQFF. CDR3 in DNA: TGTGCCAGCAGCCCGGGGGGGTCCTACAATGAGCAGTTCTTC.

This clonotype was counted only a few times. The genes are TRBV20-1 and TRBJ1-1; possibly TRBD1 for D (6 bases). Germline assignment: CDR1 DFQATT and CDR2 SNEGSKA (reference sequence). The CDR3 is 13 amino acids. The germline V and J ends were trimmed by 6 bases and 5 bases, with 16 bases remaining between them. CDR3 in DNA: TGCAGTGCCCCTTACCCAGGGGATACTGAAGCTTTCTTT. The encoded protein is CSAPYPGDTEAFF.

This chain links TRBV15 with TRBJ1-2; possibly TRBD1 for D (5 bases). The V gene's germline CDR1 is LNHNV and CDR2 YYDKDF (reference sequence). The CDR3 consists of 15 residues. Trimming removed 0 bases from V and 8 bases from J, with 16 bases in between. DNA of the CDR3: TGTGCCACCAGCAGAGATCTTGTACAGGCAAGGGGCTACACCTTC. Translating gives CATSRDLVQARGYTF.

This chain uses TRBV7-9 with TRBJ1-1; D not resolved. Per germline, CDR1 SEHNR and CDR2 FQNEAQ (reference sequence). V was pared by 5 bases and J by 4 bases, with 14 bases between. This CDR3 spans 14 amino acids. The CDR3 nucleotides read TGTGCCAGCAGCCCAGGAAGGGAGAGCACTGAAGCTTTCTTT. Protein product: CASSPGRESTEAFF.

The chain is built from TRBV6-2 or TRBV6-3 and TRBJ2-3; tentatively, D is TRBD2 (7 bases). Trimming shortened V by 6 bases and J by 2 bases, and 15 bases separated the two germline ends. The CDR3 spans 15 residues. Germline CDR1 MNHEY, CDR2 SVGEGT. The DNA of the CDR3 is TGTGCCAGCAGCACGGGCGGGGGCCCCACAGATACGCAGTATTTT. Protein product: CASSTGGGPTDTQYF.

The rearrangement uses TRBV7-9 and TRBJ1-4; D gene uncertain. The V gene's germline CDR1 is SEHNR and CDR2 FQNEAQ (reference sequence). V was cut by 2 bases and J by 6 bases, with 10 bases left in between. This CDR3 has 14 amino acids. The CDR3 region is CASSLRSSDEKLFF. The CDR3 DNA reads TGTGCCAGCAGCTTACGCTCATCGGATGAAAAACTGTTTTTT.

This clonotype was picked up many times. V usage is TRBV2 and J usage is TRBJ1-5; TRBD1 might be the D (5 bases). There are 14 residues in the CDR3. Trimming took 4 bases from V and 7 from J, leaving 14 bases between them. Germline-derived CDR1 and CDR2 are SNHLY and FYNNEI. The CDR3 protein is CASSGPGWGQPQHF. The CDR3, as DNA: TGTGCCAGCAGTGGCCCAGGGTGGGGCCAGCCCCAGCATTTT.

This clonotype showed up many times. The chain has TRBV20-1 and TRBJ2-3, with a weak D call TRBD2 (6 bases). V was clipped by 1 base and J by 7 bases, with 18 bases between them. The CDR3 sequence is 15 residues long. Germline values: CDR1 DFQATT, CDR2 SNEGSKA (reference sequence). The CDR3: CSARGRGAGFNTQYF. CDR3 in DNA: TGCAGTGCTAGAGGGAGGGGTGCGGGTTTTAATACGCAGTATTTT.

J is TRBJ1-1 and V is TRBV29-1, with D maybe TRBD1 (6 bases). Germline CDR1 and CDR2: SQVTM and ANQGSEA. Between the trimmed V and J ends, which lost 7 bases and 4 bases, there was a span of 13 bases. This CDR3 has 12 residues. The CDR3 reads CSAQGQGTEAFF. CDR3 sequence (DNA): TGCAGCGCACAGGGTCAGGGCACTGAAGCTTTCTTT.

The chain has TRBV10-3 and TRBJ1-1; 12 bases are a match to TRBD1. Losses at the gene ends were 10 bases for V and 6 bases for J; bases not matched to a gene: 9. The CDR3 length is 14 residues. From germline, CDR1 is ENHRY and CDR2 SYGVKD. In nucleotides, the CDR3 is TGTGCCACTTTGGGACAGGGGGCAGGGTCTGAAGCTTTCTTT. Amino acids: CATLGQGAGSEAFF.

Many counts were recorded for this clonotype. V usage is TRBV5-1 and J usage is TRBJ2-5, with D tentatively TRBD1 or TRBD2 (6 bases each). CDR1 and CDR2 (germline): SGHRS, YFSETQ. V dropped 4 bases and J dropped 1 base, with 14 bases sitting between them. This CDR3 comprises 15 residues. The CDR3 protein is CASSLIPGAQETQYF. CDR3 sequence (DNA): TGCGCCAGCAGCCTGATACCGGGGGCCCAAGAGACCCAGTACTTC.